This T cell receptor beta chain originates from a study of blood T cell repertoires in COVID-19. Study at large: Samples representing acute and convalescent COVID-19 were sourced from the United States, Italy and Spain. Sample material is recorded as cDNA or gDNA derived from T cells, B-cell-depleted T cells, or PBMCs.

This clone was seen once. J gave up 4 bases and V 3 bases, and 5 bases lay outside the gene matches. CDR1 DFQATT and CDR2 SNEGSKA come from the germline V gene (reference sequence). This CDR3 is 15 amino acids long. Under the authors' procedure: How many nucleated cells were present was estimated from reference gene primer amplification. Profiling relied on immunoSEQ multiplex PCR, and the TCRdb table lists in-frame clones only, not all of them. V, J and clone size are taken as reported in that table, and D and trimming were inferred from the DNA itself. The sample yields fewer than 35,000 clones, 82% seen once.

V usage is TRBV20-1 and J usage is TRBJ2-3; 12 bases fit TRBD2. Material: peripheral blood. The receptor was derived from a man aged 80 or over with active or convalescent COVID-19. CDR3 amino acids: CSASLGLAGPDTQYF. Here the CDR3 DNA reads TGCAGTGCTAGTCTCGGACTAGCGGGGCCAGATACGCAGTATTTT.